The sequence of this TCR beta chain was determined in a study of T cells in Graves' hyperthyroidism and ophthalmopathy. Study-wide results and caveats: Model output signaled ophthalmopathy a median roughly 6.1 months ahead of onset.

Researchers took RNA transcripts and amplified the TCR beta CDR3 regions from them. TCR CDR3 regions were first amplified by RT-PCR with HTBI primers. MiXCR, applied by TCRdb to the multiplex PCR reads, yields one record per CDR3 protein. The sample has some 440,000 distinct CDR3 sequences, about a sixth seen once. Trimming cost V 5 bases and J 2 bases; bases outside gene matches: 7. This CDR3 has 15 amino acids. The V gene's germline CDR1 is LNHNV and CDR2 YYDKDF (reference sequence). This clonotype was found a few times. No antigen is known for it. The chain links TRBV15 to TRBJ2-3; 7 bases are shared with TRBD2. Sequencing was carried out using blood. The sequence was collected from a young woman with Graves' hyperthyroidism. As DNA, the CDR3 is TGTGCCACCAGCGGGCCAGCGGGGAACACAGATACGCAGTATTTT. It specifies CATSGPAGNTDTQYF.